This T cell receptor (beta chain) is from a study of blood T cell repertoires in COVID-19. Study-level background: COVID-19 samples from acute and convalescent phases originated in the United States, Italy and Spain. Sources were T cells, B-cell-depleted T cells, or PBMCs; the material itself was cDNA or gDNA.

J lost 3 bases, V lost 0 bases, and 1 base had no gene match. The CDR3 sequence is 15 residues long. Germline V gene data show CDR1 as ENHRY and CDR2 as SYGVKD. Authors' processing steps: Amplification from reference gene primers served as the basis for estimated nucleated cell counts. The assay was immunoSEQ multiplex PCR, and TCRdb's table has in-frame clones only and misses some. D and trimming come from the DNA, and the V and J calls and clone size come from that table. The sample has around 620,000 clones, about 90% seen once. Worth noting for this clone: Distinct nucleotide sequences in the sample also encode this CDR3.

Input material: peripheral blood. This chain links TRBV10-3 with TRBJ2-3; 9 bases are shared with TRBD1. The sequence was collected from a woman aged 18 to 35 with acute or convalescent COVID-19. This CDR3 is CAISESGQGTDTQYF. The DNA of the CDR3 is TGTGCCATCAGTGAGTCGGGACAGGGAACAGATACGCAGTATTTT.